The 5 T cell receptor beta chains listed next were all sequenced from one sample in a study of blood T cell repertoires in COVID-19. Clones were sequenced by immunoSEQ multiplex PCR, and TCRdb holds only the in-frame ones, with some missing. The sample yields more than 90,000 clones, 85% seen once. Source material: peripheral blood. These TCRs come from a woman between 65 and 79 years old with active or convalescent COVID-19.

The chain recombines TRBV5-1 with TRBJ1-4; 8 nucleotides align to TRBD1. Trimming cost V 1 base and J 5 bases; bases outside gene matches: 7. CDR1 and CDR2 (germline): SGHRS, YFSETQ. This CDR3 comprises 16 residues. CDR3 amino acids: CASSLLGQGENEKLFF. The CDR3 DNA follows: TGCGCCAGCAGCTTGCTCGGACAGGGAGAGAATGAAAAACTGTTTTTT.

This clone was observed a handful of times. This rearrangement joins TRBV30 to TRBJ1-3; D remains ambiguous. V was pared by 7 bases and J by 4 bases, with 14 bases between. The length of the CDR3 is 13 residues. The V gene's germline CDR1 is GTSNPN and CDR2 SVGIG (reference sequence). CDR3 nucleotides: TGTGCCTCCACCCACGGTTACGGAAACACCATATATTTT. Translated: CASTHGYGNTIYF.

The chain has TRBV27 and TRBJ1-1; the D gene is possibly TRBD1 (5 bases). Trimming left V 11 bases short and J 1 base short, with 14 bases between. There are 13 residues in the CDR3. The germline V gene encodes CDR1 MNHEY and CDR2 SMNVEV (reference sequence). CDR3 bases: TGTGCCCCCTCTGGGGCCGAGAACACTGAAGCTTTCTTT. Protein product: CAPSGAENTEAFF.

The rearrangement joins TRBV9 to TRBJ1-5; possibly TRBD1 for D (5 bases). The V end lost 3 bases, the J end lost 2 bases, and 9 bases lay between the germline ends. This CDR3 region has 14 residues. Germline values: CDR1 SGDLS, CDR2 YYNGEE. The CDR3 protein is CASSAGGGNQPQHF. DNA for the CDR3: TGTGCCAGCAGCGCCGGGGGGGGCAATCAGCCCCAGCATTTT.

This chain links TRBV2 with TRBJ2-7, with D possibly TRBD1 on 5 matching bases. The CDR3 runs to 13 residues. Germline V gives CDR1 SNHLY, CDR2 FYNNEI. Trimming left V 9 bases short and J 6 bases short, with 18 bases between. CDR3 sequence (DNA): TGTGCCAGTAACCCAGGGTCACCTGGCGAGCAGTACTTC. Translation gives CASNPGSPGEQYF.